The rows below give T cell receptor beta chains drawn from one sample of a study of cytomegalovirus exposure and HLA in healthy donors. Only in-frame clones appear in the TCRdb table, and some are missing; sequencing was by immunoSEQ multiplex PCR. The sample carries more than 150,000 clones, around 76% recorded once. The material sequenced was PBMCs. Receptors originate from a woman in her thirties in good health and CMV-seropositive. Each CDR3 is given with its conserved first and last residue. A D gene is named only where the DNA matches it firmly. Size is stated for part of the rows, as once, few or many counts, or as a class when the clone is expanded.

V,J,D,size,CDR3,DNA
TRBV6-1,TRBJ2-7,TRBD1,-,CASSAIAGTGGEQYF,TGTGCCAGCAGCGCCATTGCCGGGACAGGGGGCGAGCAGTACTTC
TRBV2,TRBJ2-7,TRBD2,-,CASRRTSDDEQYF,TGTGCCAGCAGGCGTACTAGCGACGACGAGCAGTACTTC
TRBV5-1,TRBJ1-3,-,-,CASSLAPSGPGNTIYF,TGCGCCAGCAGCTTGGCACCCTCAGGGCCTGGAAACACCATATATTTT
TRBV30,TRBJ1-5,TRBD1,-,CAWGEQGNQPQHF,TGTGCCTGGGGGGAACAGGGGAATCAGCCCCAGCATTTT
TRBV28,TRBJ1-2,-,-,CASSARLGHTF,TGTGCCAGCAGTGCCCGTCTTGGGCACACCTTC
TRBV5-1,TRBJ2-2,-,-,CASSPGVNTGELFF,TGCGCCAGCAGCCCCGGAGTAAACACCGGGGAGCTGTTTTTT
TRBV2,TRBJ2-6,-,-,CASARDSPSPSSGANVLTF,TGTGCCAGCGCCCGGGACTCTCCCTCTCCCTCCTCTGGGGCCAACGTCCTGACTTTC
TRBV27,TRBJ2-2,TRBD2,-,CASNRGGAGELFF,TGTGCCAGCAACCGGGGGGGCGCCGGGGAGCTGTTTTTT
TRBV7-9,TRBJ2-6,-,few,CASSREAVSGANVLTF,TGCGCCAGCAGCAGGGAGGCAGTCTCTGGGGCCAACGTCCTGACTTTC
TRBV7-2,TRBJ2-3,-,-,CASSPRQANTQYF,TGTGCCAGCAGCCCCCGACAGGCCAATACGCAGTATTTT
TRBV4-3,TRBJ2-5,-,-,CASSQGRGAVGTQYF,TGCGCCAGCAGCCAAGGTCGGGGGGCGGTGGGGACCCAGTACTTC
TRBV18,TRBJ2-5,-,few,CASSSKHGETQYF,TGTGCCAGCTCATCTAAACACGGGGAGACCCAGTACTTC
TRBV7-2,TRBJ2-3,TRBD2,-,CASSLEWVSGGIYTDTQYF,TGTGCCAGCAGCTTAGAATGGGTTAGCGGGGGGATATACACAGATACGCAGTATTTT
TRBV19,TRBJ2-7,TRBD1,-,CASTPGTGIHYEQYF,TGTGCCAGTACCCCGGGGACAGGGATCCACTACGAGCAGTACTTC
TRBV5-1,TRBJ2-4,-,-,CASSLRGSTGMNIQYF,TGCGCCAGCAGCTTGCGGGGGTCGACAGGGATGAACATTCAGTACTTC
TRBV5-1,TRBJ2-7,TRBD2,-,CASSLNSGGSSSYEQYF,TGCGCCAGCAGCTTGAATAGCGGGGGGTCGAGCTCCTACGAGCAGTACTTC
TRBV19,TRBJ2-7,TRBD1,once,CASRTDRGSYEQYF,TGTGCCAGTAGGACTGACAGGGGGTCCTACGAGCAGTACTTC
TRBV10-2,TRBJ2-1,TRBD2,-,CASISGGANNEQFF,TGCGCCAGTATTAGCGGGGGGGCCAATAATGAGCAGTTCTTC
TRBV28,TRBJ1-5,-,-,CASSLRPTGGVNQPQHF,TGTGCCAGCAGCTTAAGGCCGACGGGGGGGGTCAATCAGCCCCAGCATTTT
TRBV4-2,TRBJ2-2,TRBD1,-,CASSQGGTGGVGTGELFF,TGTGCCAGCAGCCAAGGCGGGACAGGGGGCGTCGGCACCGGGGAGCTGTTTTTT
TRBV29-1,TRBJ2-3,TRBD2,-,CSVNPWGTSGSRTDTQYF,TGCAGCGTTAACCCCTGGGGGACTAGCGGATCTCGCACAGATACGCAGTATTTT
TRBV11-2,TRBJ2-7,-,-,CASSNTEAWSVSYEQYF,TGTGCCAGCAGCAACACTGAGGCATGGTCGGTATCCTACGAGCAGTACTTC
TRBV27,TRBJ2-3,TRBD2,-,CASSRTSGGAADTQYF,TGTGCCAGCAGCCGGACTAGCGGGGGGGCAGCGGATACGCAGTATTTT
TRBV12-5,TRBJ1-3,-,once,CASAESGVHSGNTIYF,TGTGCTAGTGCCGAATCAGGGGTACACTCTGGAAACACCATATATTTT
TRBV7-6,TRBJ2-3,TRBD1,-,CASSQGEGTDTQYF,TGTGCCAGCAGCCAGGGGGAAGGCACAGATACGCAGTATTTT
TRBV27,TRBJ2-7,TRBD2,-,CASGTSGGAYEQYF,TGTGCCAGCGGTACTAGCGGGGGGGCCTACGAGCAGTACTTC
TRBV27,TRBJ1-3,TRBD1,-,CASSLSPLNRGKTSGNTIYF,TGTGCCAGCAGTTTATCCCCATTGAACAGGGGAAAGACCTCTGGAAACACCATATATTTT
TRBV28,TRBJ2-5,TRBD1,few,CASSSDRGPETQYF,TGTGCCAGCAGTTCCGACAGGGGGCCAGAGACCCAGTACTTC
TRBV14,TRBJ2-1,-,-,CASSQASYNEQFF,TGTGCCAGCAGCCAGGCTAGTTACAATGAGCAGTTCTTC
TRBV5-1,TRBJ2-2,TRBD2,-,CASSLSGVANTGELFF,TGCGCCAGCAGCTTGAGCGGGGTGGCGAACACCGGGGAGCTGTTTTTT
TRBV2,TRBJ1-3,TRBD1,once,CAIPPPGGPHSGNTIYF,TGTGCCATCCCCCCCCCAGGGGGCCCCCACTCTGGAAACACCATATATTTT
TRBV11-2,TRBJ2-7,TRBD1,-,CALDRGGEQYF,TGTGCCCTGGACAGGGGGGGGGAGCAGTACTTC
TRBV7-9,TRBJ1-2,-,-,CASSPLPGYTF,TGTGCCAGCAGCCCCCTTCCGGGCTACACCTTC
TRBV20-1,TRBJ1-2,-,-,CSAARQSYTF,TGCAGTGCCGCCCGACAGAGCTACACCTTC
TRBV19,TRBJ2-1,-,once,CASSISTPLNEQFF,TGTGCCAGTAGTATCTCGACACCTCTGAATGAGCAGTTCTTC
TRBV11-2,TRBJ2-2,TRBD1,once,CASSLGTANTGELFF,TGTGCCAGCAGCCTCGGGACAGCGAACACCGGGGAGCTGTTTTTT
TRBV2,TRBJ2-1,-,-,CASSERPSSYNEQFF,TGTGCCAGCAGTGAGAGGCCTAGCTCCTACAATGAGCAGTTCTTC
TRBV27,TRBJ2-7,TRBD2,few,CASSFGGEGYEQYF,TGTGCCAGCAGTTTTGGAGGGGAGGGCTACGAGCAGTACTTC
TRBV10-3,TRBJ2-3,TRBD2,-,CAIGIAGETDTQYF,TGTGCCATCGGCATCGCGGGGGAAACAGATACGCAGTATTTT
TRBV5-7,TRBJ2-7,TRBD2,once,CASVAGGRYEQYF,TGTGCCAGCGTAGCGGGGGGCCGGTACGAGCAGTACTTC
TRBV27,TRBJ1-2,-,-,CASSLVPGAFNYGYTF,TGTGCCAGCAGTTTAGTGCCAGGGGCGTTTAACTATGGCTACACCTTC
TRBV7-2,TRBJ2-3,TRBD1,-,CASSSDRGGLNTQYF,TGTGCCAGCAGTTCAGACAGGGGTGGGCTAAATACGCAGTATTTT
TRBV6-4,TRBJ2-1,TRBD2,few,CASSDSAGGPSGGEQFF,TGTGCCAGCAGTGACTCCGCGGGGGGCCCCTCTGGGGGTGAGCAGTTCTTC
TRBV5-4,TRBJ2-7,TRBD2,-,CASSFHGTSDREQYF,TGTGCCAGCAGCTTCCACGGGACTAGCGACCGCGAGCAGTACTTC
TRBV9,TRBJ2-3,-,-,CASSPGAGVTTDTQYF,TGTGCCAGCAGCCCCGGGGCAGGGGTTACCACAGATACGCAGTATTTT
TRBV6-5,TRBJ2-1,TRBD2,-,CASSGGGNEQFF,TGTGCCAGCAGCGGGGGAGGGAATGAGCAGTTCTTC
TRBV7-8,TRBJ2-5,TRBD2,-,CASSLSGLAGRETQYF,TGTGCCAGCAGCTTATCGGGACTAGCGGGGCGAGAGACCCAGTACTTC
TRBV25-1,TRBJ1-2,TRBD1,-,CASSPGQGSGYTF,TGTGCCAGCAGTCCGGGACAGGGCTCGGGCTACACCTTC
TRBV6-5,TRBJ1-2,-,-,CASARGYGYTF,TGTGCAAGCGCGCGCGGCTATGGCTACACCTTC
TRBV4-2,TRBJ2-7,-,-,CASSQGIMQGTVLYEQYF,TGTGCCAGCAGCCAAGGAATTATGCAGGGGACCGTCCTCTACGAGCAGTACTTC
TRBV4-1,TRBJ1-4,-,-,CASSHRGRGYNEKLFF,TGCGCCAGCAGCCATCGCGGGCGGGGATATAATGAAAAACTGTTTTTT
TRBV28,TRBJ1-5,TRBD1,-,CASSLAGTGVSVAQPQHF,TGTGCCAGCAGTTTAGCTGGGACAGGGGTTTCGGTGGCTCAGCCCCAGCATTTT
TRBV7-9,TRBJ1-6,-,-,CASSTEQVTHSPLHF,TGTGCCAGCAGCACGGAACAGGTTACCCATTCACCCCTCCACTTT
TRBV7-2,TRBJ1-6,-,-,CASSLGGPGRYNSPLHF,TGTGCCAGCAGCCTAGGGGGGCCGGGACGCTATAATTCACCCCTCCACTTT
TRBV19,TRBJ2-7,-,once,CASSSHRGAAYEQYF,TGTGCCAGTAGTAGCCACCGGGGGGCGGCCTACGAGCAGTACTTC
TRBV4-3,TRBJ1-4,-,-,CASRQSSTNEKLFF,TGCGCCAGCAGACAGTCTTCAACTAATGAAAAACTGTTTTTT
TRBV13,TRBJ1-6,-,-,CASSSGQSSYNSPLHF,TGTGCCAGCAGCTCAGGACAGAGCTCCTATAATTCACCCCTCCACTTT